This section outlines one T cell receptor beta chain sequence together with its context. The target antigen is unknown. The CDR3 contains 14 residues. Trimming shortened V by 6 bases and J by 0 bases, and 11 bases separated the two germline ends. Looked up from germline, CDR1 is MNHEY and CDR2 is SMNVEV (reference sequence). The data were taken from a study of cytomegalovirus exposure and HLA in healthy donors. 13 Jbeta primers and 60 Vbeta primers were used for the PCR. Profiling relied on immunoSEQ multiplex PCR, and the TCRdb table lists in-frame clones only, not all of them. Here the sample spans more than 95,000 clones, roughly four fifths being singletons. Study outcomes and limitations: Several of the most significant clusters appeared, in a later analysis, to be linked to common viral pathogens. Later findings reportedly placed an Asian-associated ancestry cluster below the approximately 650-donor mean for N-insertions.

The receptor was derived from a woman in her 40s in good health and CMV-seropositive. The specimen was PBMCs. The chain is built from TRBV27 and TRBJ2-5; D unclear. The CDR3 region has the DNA TGTGCCAGCAGCCCTTCTATTTACCAAGAGACCCAGTACTTC. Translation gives CASSPSIYQETQYF.